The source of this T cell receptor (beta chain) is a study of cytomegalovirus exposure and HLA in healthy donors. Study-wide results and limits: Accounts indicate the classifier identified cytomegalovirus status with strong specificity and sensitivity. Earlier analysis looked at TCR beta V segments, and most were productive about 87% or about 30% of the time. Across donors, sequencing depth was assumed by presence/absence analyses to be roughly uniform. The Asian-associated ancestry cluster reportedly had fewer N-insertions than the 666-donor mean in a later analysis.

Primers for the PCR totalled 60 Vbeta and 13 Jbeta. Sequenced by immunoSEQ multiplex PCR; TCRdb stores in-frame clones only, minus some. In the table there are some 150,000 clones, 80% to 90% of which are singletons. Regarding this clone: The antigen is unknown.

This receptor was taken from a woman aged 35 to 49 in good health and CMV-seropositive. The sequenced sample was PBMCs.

The CDR3 sequence is CASSQDSSYNEQFF. In nucleotides, the CDR3 is TGCGCCAGCAGCCAAGACAGCTCCTACAATGAGCAGTTCTTC. J is TRBJ2-1 and V is TRBV4-1; D call uncertain. V was trimmed by 0 bases and J by 0 bases, leaving 3 bases between them. Germline CDR1 and CDR2: MGHRA and YSYEKL. The CDR3 has 14 amino acids.